The 25 T cell receptor beta chains presented below share a single source sample, sequenced in a study of blood T cell repertoires in COVID-19. Here immunoSEQ multiplex PCR was the method, and the copy in TCRdb shows in-frame clones only, minus some. This sample has 150,000 to 200,000 clones, with 82% found just once. The specimen was PBMCs or T cells enriched from blood (not recorded which). These receptor sequences come from a man aged 35 to 55 who had recovered from COVID-19.

The V and J genes are TRBV28 and TRBJ2-1; D perhaps matches TRBD2 (5 bases). CDR1 and CDR2 from the germline V gene are MDHEN and SYDVKM. Between the trimmed V and J ends, which lost 7 bases and 9 bases, there was a span of 10 bases. This CDR3 has 11 amino acids. The chain's CDR3 is CASMGDGEQFF. In DNA, the CDR3 is TGTGCCAGCATGGGAGACGGTGAGCAGTTCTTC.

The chain recombines TRBV11-3 with TRBJ2-3, with a tentative D call TRBD2 (5 bases). The CDR3 runs 15 residues. Trimming removed 5 bases from V and 0 bases from J, with 12 bases in between. CDR1 is SGHNT and CDR2 is YENEEA in the germline V gene. Written as DNA, the CDR3 is TGTGCCAGCAGCCTCGGACTTGCAAGCACAGATACGCAGTATTTT. Amino acids: CASSLGLASTDTQYF.

This rearrangement joins TRBV2 to TRBJ1-6, with TRBD1 matching over 7 bases. V lost 7 bases and J lost 10; bases outside the gene matches: 13. CDR1 and CDR2 (germline): SNHLY, FYNNEI. The CDR3 runs to 15 residues. The CDR3 region is CASTALRQGSSPLHF. The CDR3 bases are TGTGCCAGCACTGCCCTGAGACAGGGAAGCTCACCCCTCCACTTT. Combining the CDR3 with reference TRBV2 and TRBJ1-6 gives the whole variable domain EPEVTQTPSHQVTQMGQEVILRCVPISNHLYFYWYRQILGQKVEFLVSFYNNEISEKSEIFDDQFSVERPDGSNFTLKIRSTKLEDSAMYFCASTALRQGSSPLHFGNGTRLTVT.

This clone is a singleton in its sample. Sequence at one end of the junction differs from germline and may be a read error. V is TRBV7-7 and J is TRBJ2-1, with a possible D match to TRBD2 (6 bases). Germline CDR1 and CDR2: SSHAT and FNYEAQ (reference sequence). The CDR3 spans 14 residues. The chain's CDR3 is CASSRGGVYNEQFF. The CDR3 nucleotides are TGTGCTAGCAGCCGGGGAGGAGTGTACAATGAGCAGTTCTTC. Variable domain in full (rest from reference TRBV7-7 and TRBJ2-1): GAGVSQSPRYKVTKRGQDVTLRCDPISSHATLYWYQQALGQGPEFLTYFNYEAQPDKSGLPSDRFSAERPEGSISTLTIQRTEQRDSAMYRCASSRGGVYNEQFFGPGTRLTVL.

V is TRBV6-1 and J is TRBJ1-2, with D perhaps TRBD1 (5 bases). CDR1 is MNHNS and CDR2 is SASEGT in the germline V gene. Trimming pared 1 base from V and 7 bases from J, leaving 13 bases between. This CDR3 has 14 residues. In DNA form, the CDR3 reads TGTGCCAGCAGTGAAGTGCTAGCGGGACGTGGCTACACCTTC. Translating gives CASSEVLAGRGYTF.

The CDR3 spells CSVEAVQVVGYTF. In DNA, the CDR3 is TGCAGCGTTGAAGCGGTCCAGGTGGTTGGCTACACCTTC. This chain links TRBV29-1 with TRBJ1-2; D gene uncertain. This CDR3 contains 13 residues. CDR1 is SQVTM and CDR2 is ANQGSEA in the germline V gene. With 1 base removed from V and 7 bases from J, the gap between germline ends came to 13 bases.

The chain is built from TRBV3-1 (or the pseudogene TRBV3-2) and TRBJ2-1; D remains ambiguous. Per germline, CDR1 LGHDT and CDR2 YNNKEL (reference sequence). This CDR3 comprises 12 residues. V was clipped by 3 bases and J by 10 bases, with 10 bases between them. The CDR3 DNA follows: TGTGCCAGCAGCCAGACGACCAGGGAGCAGTTCTTC. Translating it yields CASSQTTREQFF.

This sequence joins TRBV9 and TRBJ2-3; D is unclear. Between the trimmed V and J ends, which lost 2 bases and 6 bases, there was a span of 10 bases. The CDR3 sequence is 13 residues long. Germline CDR1 is SGDLS and CDR2 is YYNGEE. DNA for the CDR3: TGTGCCAGCAGCGTCGACGGAGAGGATACGCAGTATTTT. Residues: CASSVDGEDTQYF.

This clone was observed a handful of times. The chain couples TRBV9 to TRBJ1-2; D is ambiguous. The CDR3 has 15 amino acids. The V gene's germline CDR1 is SGDLS and CDR2 YYNGEE. The V end was cut by 0 bases, the J end by 2 bases, with 11 bases between. The CDR3 DNA sequence: TGTGCCAGCAGCGTAGGCGGGTCGGGCAACTATGGCTACACCTTC. This sequence encodes CASSVGGSGNYGYTF.

This clone appeared once. The rearrangement links TRBV29-1 to TRBJ1-1; no clear D. Germline lookup yields CDR1 SQVTM and CDR2 ANQGSEA. Trimming took 5 bases from V and 6 from J, leaving 13 bases between them. CDR3 length: 12 residues. CDR3 protein: CSVLGTFPEAFF. CDR3 bases: TGCAGCGTTTTGGGCACGTTCCCTGAAGCTTTCTTT.

This chain uses TRBV11-3 with TRBJ2-7; 9 nucleotides match TRBD1. This CDR3 is 15 amino acids long. Germline values: CDR1 SGHNT, CDR2 YENEEA. V was pared by 6 bases and J by 0 bases, with 6 bases of the junction left unmatched. CDR3 nucleotides: TGTGCCAGCAGTTCCGGGACAGGGAGCTCCTACGAGCAGTACTTC. Translated, it gives CASSSGTGSSYEQYF.

The chain joins TRBV4-1 to TRBJ1-5; D unclear. The CDR3 runs to 16 residues. Trimming took 1 base from V and 0 from J, leaving 10 bases between them. Germline V gives CDR1 MGHRA, CDR2 YSYEKL. This chain's CDR3 is CASSQAATYSNQPQHF. Written as DNA, the CDR3 is TGCGCCAGCAGCCAAGCGGCGACTTATAGCAATCAGCCCCAGCATTTT.

This chain links TRBV5-1 with TRBJ2-2; possibly TRBD2 for D (6 bases). CDR3 length: 17 amino acids. The germline CDR1 and CDR2 sequences are SGHRS and YFSETQ. V was pared by 1 base and J by 1 base, with 14 bases between. The CDR3 loop is CASSLTPEEGNTGELFF. CDR3 bases: TGCGCCAGCAGCTTGACTCCGGAGGAGGGGAACACCGGGGAGCTGTTTTTT.

The chain recombines TRBV5-8 with TRBJ1-5; D remains unclear. The CDR3 contains 17 residues. V was pared by 3 bases and J by 2 bases, with 18 bases between. Germline CDR1 reads SGHTS; CDR2 reads YDEGEE. CDR3 loop: CASSWRVGEFGNQPQHF. The CDR3 coding sequence is TGTGCCAGCAGCTGGAGGGTCGGGGAATTCGGCAATCAGCCCCAGCATTTT.

This chain links TRBV28 with TRBJ2-1; D may be TRBD1 (7 bases). Germline V lookup: CDR1 MDHEN, CDR2 SYDVKM. The CDR3 totals 14 residues. The V and J ends lost 8 bases and 7 bases respectively, with 18 bases between them. CDR3 region: CASDPGGPGNEQFF. CDR3 sequence (DNA): TGTGCCAGCGATCCAGGGGGGCCGGGGAATGAGCAGTTCTTC.

The CDR3 sequence is CASSRQIQGEAGELFF. The CDR3 DNA is TGCGCCAGCAGCCGGCAGATCCAGGGTGAGGCCGGGGAGCTGTTTTTT. This chain connects TRBV4-3 to TRBJ2-2, with a weak D call TRBD1 (5 bases). Germline V lookup: CDR1 LGHNA, CDR2 YSLEER. The ends were cut back, 4 bases at V and 6 bases at J, with 18 bases in the middle. The length of the CDR3 is 16 residues.

V and J are TRBV7-9 and TRBJ2-2; D is undetermined. Germline V gene data show CDR1 as SEHNR and CDR2 as FQNEAQ (reference sequence). The CDR3 contains 13 residues. The V end lost 1 base, the J end lost 14 bases, and 14 bases lay between the germline ends. The CDR3 DNA sequence: TGTGCCAGCAGCTTAGGGTCCCTCGGGTTCCTGTTTTTT. It specifies CASSLGSLGFLFF.

The J gene is TRBJ2-5, the V gene TRBV4-3; D call uncertain. V lost 0 bases and J lost 1, with 9 bases in between. This CDR3 has 15 residues. The germline V gene encodes CDR1 LGHNA and CDR2 YSLEER. CDR3 DNA: TGCGCCAGCAGCCAAGAGTACATGTCCCAAGAGACCCAGTACTTC. Translating it yields CASSQEYMSQETQYF.

The chain employs TRBV6-2 or TRBV6-3 and TRBJ2-1, with TRBD1 matching over 11 bases. Trimming removed 4 bases from V and 7 bases from J; junction bases left unmatched: 6. This CDR3 contains 15 residues. The germline CDR1 and CDR2 sequences are MNHEY and SVGEGT. The CDR3 region has the DNA TGTGCCAGCAGTTGGCCGGGACAGGGGGTAAATGAGCAGTTCTTC. This gives the protein CASSWPGQGVNEQFF.

The chain couples TRBV20-1 to TRBJ2-3, with a weak D call TRBD2 (5 bases). Between the trimmed V and J ends, which lost 3 bases and 8 bases, there was a span of 15 bases. This CDR3 is built from 13 residues. The V gene's germline CDR1 is DFQATT and CDR2 SNEGSKA (reference sequence). CDR3 DNA sequence: TGCAGTGCTAGTAGCAGCGGAACTGGTACGCAGTATTTT. This encodes CSASSSGTGTQYF.

On this clone: Within the sample, other DNA sequences also encode this same CDR3. The V and J genes are TRBV18 and TRBJ1-5; 8 bases map to TRBD1. The V gene's germline CDR1 is KGHSH and CDR2 LQKENI. This CDR3 contains 15 residues. J gave up 2 bases and V 3 bases, and 3 bases lay outside the gene matches. CDR3 protein: CASSPDRVGNQPQHF. The CDR3 DNA sequence: TGTGCCAGCTCACCGGACAGGGTTGGCAATCAGCCCCAGCATTTT.

This clone was counted once. This chain joins TRBV7-2 and TRBJ1-6; tentative D call: TRBD1 (6 bases). Germline V gene data show CDR1 as SGHTA and CDR2 as FQGNSA. The CDR3 is 16 residues long. V lost 10 bases and J lost 0, with 16 bases in between. DNA of the CDR3: TGTGCCACCCGGGACACCCGGAGCTCCTATAATTCACCCCTCCACTTT. Encoded protein: CATRDTRSSYNSPLHF.

The chain joins TRBV28 to TRBJ2-5; a possible D gene is TRBD1 (5 bases). Trimming stripped 1 base from V and 2 bases from J, with 11 bases between. Looked up from germline, CDR1 is MDHEN and CDR2 is SYDVKM. This CDR3 comprises 15 residues. This chain's CDR3 is CASSLYKDRQETQYF. CDR3 bases: TGTGCCAGCAGTTTATACAAAGACAGACAAGAGACCCAGTACTTC.

The genes are TRBV4-1 and TRBJ1-4; 7 nucleotides line up with TRBD1. V lost 7 bases and J lost 6; bases outside the gene matches: 5. The CDR3 extends over 13 amino acids. The germline CDR1 and CDR2 sequences are MGHRA and YSYEKL. The CDR3, as DNA: TGCGCCAGCACCCACGGGACAGATGAAAAACTGTTTTTT. It yields the protein CASTHGTDEKLFF.

The rearrangement joins TRBV29-1 to TRBJ1-2; a weak D match, TRBD1 (5 bases). V dropped 0 bases and J dropped 7 bases, with 9 bases sitting between them. This CDR3 comprises 12 residues. The V gene's germline CDR1 is SQVTM and CDR2 ANQGSEA. CDR3: CSVEEGRGGYTF. CDR3 in DNA: TGCAGCGTTGAAGAGGGGAGGGGTGGCTACACCTTC.